The rows below give T cell receptor beta chains drawn from one sample of a study of shared clonotypes between healthy human individuals. The table came from immunoSEQ multiplex PCR; TCRdb's copy has only in-frame clones and leaves some out. The repertoire holds about 960,000 clones, with less than 85% as singletons. The source material was memory CD4+ T cells sorted from blood. These receptors originate from a man younger than 35 in good health. CDR3s leave out the opening cysteine and the closing phenylalanine or tryptophan. The order of the fields is V gene, J gene, CDR3 length, clone size, CDR3 protein. Clone size is given for some rows only: seen once, a few or many times, or a class if the clone is expanded.

V gene: TRBV7-8
J gene: TRBJ2-1
CDR3 length: 13
clone size: once
CDR3 protein: ASSFLAGVGNEQF

V gene: TRBV18
J gene: TRBJ1-5
CDR3 length: 14
clone size: few
CDR3 protein: ASSPYRGRGNQPQH

V gene: TRBV7-2
J gene: TRBJ1-2
CDR3 length: 13
clone size: -
CDR3 protein: ASSLRGQAADGYT

V gene: TRBV5-4
J gene: TRBJ2-2
CDR3 length: 13
clone size: once
CDR3 protein: ASRPGLANTGELF

V gene: TRBV18
J gene: TRBJ2-7
CDR3 length: 13
clone size: -
CDR3 protein: ASSPTRTEQGEQY

V gene: TRBV21-1
J gene: TRBJ2-7
CDR3 length: 10
clone size: many
CDR3 protein: ASSKARYEQY

V gene: TRBV6-6
J gene: TRBJ1-4
CDR3 length: 12
clone size: few
CDR3 protein: ASRELTGPEKLF

V gene: TRBV7-8
J gene: TRBJ2-3
CDR3 length: 14
clone size: -
CDR3 protein: ASSLVSAGHTDTQY

V gene: TRBV10-1
J gene: TRBJ2-7
CDR3 length: 13
clone size: -
CDR3 protein: ASSGSSGDLREQY

V gene: TRBV18
J gene: TRBJ2-1
CDR3 length: 13
clone size: few
CDR3 protein: ASSPTGTPHNEQF

V gene: TRBV4-3
J gene: TRBJ2-7
CDR3 length: 12
clone size: -
CDR3 protein: ASSQDLGPGYQY

V gene: TRBV2
J gene: TRBJ1-1
CDR3 length: 12
clone size: -
CDR3 protein: ASSRDRGRTEAF

V gene: TRBV5-1
J gene: TRBJ1-1
CDR3 length: 12
clone size: once
CDR3 protein: ASSSSYPTTEAF

V gene: TRBV7-2
J gene: TRBJ2-7
CDR3 length: 13
clone size: -
CDR3 protein: ASSLARLPREEQY

V gene: TRBV9
J gene: TRBJ2-3
CDR3 length: 11
clone size: -
CDR3 protein: ASSVGNTDTQY

V gene: TRBV30
J gene: TRBJ2-3
CDR3 length: 12
clone size: many
CDR3 protein: AWSSGSSTDTQY

V gene: TRBV7-2
J gene: TRBJ2-3
CDR3 length: 15
clone size: -
CDR3 protein: ASSFPSGGVGADTQY

V gene: TRBV11-2
J gene: TRBJ1-2
CDR3 length: 14
clone size: -
CDR3 protein: ASSLDLRQGNYGYT

V gene: TRBV9
J gene: TRBJ2-7
CDR3 length: 10
clone size: -
CDR3 protein: ASSSDRAEQY

V gene: TRBV28
J gene: TRBJ1-2
CDR3 length: 9
clone size: -
CDR3 protein: ASSLEVGYT

V gene: TRBV28
J gene: TRBJ1-6
CDR3 length: 10
clone size: few
CDR3 protein: ASRDLNSPLH

V gene: TRBV4-1
J gene: TRBJ2-7
CDR3 length: 14
clone size: few
CDR3 protein: ASSQEALAGAYEQY

V gene: TRBV5-6
J gene: TRBJ1-1
CDR3 length: 12
clone size: -
CDR3 protein: ASSWGDRNTEAF

V gene: TRBV21-1
J gene: TRBJ1-2
CDR3 length: 13
clone size: -
CDR3 protein: ASSRGQGCNYGYT

V gene: TRBV5-3
J gene: TRBJ1-5
CDR3 length: 15
clone size: once
CDR3 protein: ARSLCGLSHSNQPQH

V gene: TRBV6-1
J gene: TRBJ2-7
CDR3 length: 9
clone size: many
CDR3 protein: ASSEGYEQY

V gene: TRBV28
J gene: TRBJ1-2
CDR3 length: 13
clone size: -
CDR3 protein: ASSKWGQGDYGYT

V gene: TRBV13
J gene: TRBJ2-5
CDR3 length: 15
clone size: -
CDR3 protein: ASSPSRQRDTHETQY

V gene: TRBV5-6
J gene: TRBJ1-2
CDR3 length: 12
clone size: -
CDR3 protein: ASSLRVQGYGYT

V gene: TRBV27
J gene: TRBJ1-5
CDR3 length: 13
clone size: few
CDR3 protein: ASSLDRGGNQPQH

V gene: TRBV9
J gene: TRBJ2-1
CDR3 length: 13
clone size: -
CDR3 protein: ASSVSGTSYNEQF

V gene: TRBV5-1
J gene: TRBJ1-6
CDR3 length: 16
clone size: -
CDR3 protein: ASRPRAGVSSYNSPLH

V gene: TRBV7-9
J gene: TRBJ1-2
CDR3 length: 13
clone size: -
CDR3 protein: ASSLSDRGLRGYT